The 28 T cell receptor beta chains reported below all come from one sample, sequenced in a study of shared clonotypes between healthy human individuals. Repertoires were generated with immunoSEQ multiplex PCR, while TCRdb's copy carries only in-frame clones and drops some. The sample lists around 2,000,000 clones, 85% to 95% occurring once. What was sequenced was naive CD4+ T cells sorted from blood. Noted subset: CD45RA+ positively selected. The receptor source for this set is a man aged 18 to 29 in good health.

The V call is TRBV29-1, the J call TRBJ2-1; D may be TRBD1 (5 bases). CDR1 is SQVTM and CDR2 is ANQGSEA in the germline V gene. CDR3 length: 11 residues. The ends were cut back, 7 bases at V and 4 bases at J, with 8 bases in the middle. The CDR3 sequence is CSAQGYNEQFF. In DNA, the CDR3 is TGCAGCGCCCAGGGTTACAATGAGCAGTTCTTC.

The chain joins TRBV19 to TRBJ2-3; D possibly corresponds to TRBD1 (5 bases). CDR1 is LNHDA, CDR2 SQIVND, per germline (reference sequence). This CDR3 spans 14 amino acids. With 6 bases removed from V and 4 bases from J, the gap between germline ends came to 14 bases. The DNA of the CDR3 is TGTGCCAGTAGAAGGTCAGGGATTGCAGATACGCAGTATTTT. Residues: CASRRSGIADTQYF. The whole variable domain, remainder taken from reference TRBV19 and TRBJ2-3, is DGGITQSPKYLFRKEGQNVTLSCEQNLNHDAMYWYRQDPGQGLRLIYYSQIVNDFQKGDIAEGYSVSREKKESFPLTVTSAQKNPTAFYLCASRRSGIADTQYFGPGTRLTVL.

The rearrangement uses TRBV19 and TRBJ2-7, with TRBD2 matching over 9 bases. CDR1 is LNHDA, CDR2 SQIVND, per germline (reference sequence). This CDR3 comprises 15 residues. The junction had 9 bases not matched to a gene; V was cut back by 5 bases and J by 4 bases. As DNA, the CDR3 is TGTGCCAGTAGTCCTCTAGCGGGAAGTGGTTACGAGCAGTACTTC. As protein: CASSPLAGSGYEQYF. Complete variable domain (other parts from reference TRBV19 and TRBJ2-7): DGGITQSPKYLFRKEGQNVTLSCEQNLNHDAMYWYRQDPGQGLRLIYYSQIVNDFQKGDIAEGYSVSREKKESFPLTVTSAQKNPTAFYLCASSPLAGSGYEQYFGPGTRLTVT.

This chain joins TRBV4-2 and TRBJ2-5; possibly TRBD2 for D (5 bases). The CDR3 is 14 residues long. The V gene lost 4 bases and the J gene lost 0 bases, with 9 bases spanning the gap. Per germline, CDR1 LGHNA and CDR2 YNFKEQ. CDR3 in amino acids: CASSRSGYQETQYF. The DNA of the CDR3 is TGTGCCAGCAGCCGGAGCGGTTACCAAGAGACCCAGTACTTC.

This sequence joins TRBV5-4 and TRBJ2-2; D possibly corresponds to TRBD1 (5 bases). Between the trimmed V and J ends, which lost 0 bases and 5 bases, there was a span of 20 bases. Per the germline V gene, CDR1 is SGHNT and CDR2 is YYREEE (reference sequence). The CDR3 spans 18 residues. In DNA, the CDR3 is TGTGCCAGCAGCTTGGGTGGGGCCACCCCGCGCGCAACCGGGGAGCTGTTTTTT. Protein sequence: CASSLGGATPRATGELFF.

The genes are TRBV5-4 and TRBJ2-1; 13 nucleotides agree with TRBD2. The CDR3 totals 18 residues. CDR1 and CDR2 (germline): SGHNT, YYREEE (reference sequence). J was trimmed by 5 bases and V by 1 base; bases with no gene match: 9. The CDR3 DNA sequence: TGTGCCAGCAGCTTGAAGGGGGGACTAGCGGGATTGAACAATGAGCAGTTCTTC. Translation gives CASSLKGGLAGLNNEQFF.

The chain couples TRBV25-1 to TRBJ1-6; 11 bases are a match to TRBD1. Germline-derived CDR1 and CDR2 are MGHDK and SYGVNS. V shed 3 bases and J 4 bases; nucleotides not matched to a gene: 5. CDR3 length: 17 amino acids. DNA of the CDR3: TGTGCCAGCAGTGACCACGGACAGGGGGCGTATAATTCACCCCTCCACTTT. This translates into CASSDHGQGAYNSPLHF. Full variable domain (missing parts from reference TRBV25-1 and TRBJ1-6): EADIYQTPRYLVIGTGKKITLECSQTMGHDKMYWYQQDPGMELHLIHYSYGVNSTEKGDLSSESTVSRIRTEHFPLTLESARPSHTSQYLCASSDHGQGAYNSPLHFGNGTRLTVT.

Note on this clone: This same CDR3 is encoded by further DNA sequences in the sample. The chain uses TRBV10-3 and TRBJ1-3; the D is unclear. CDR1 and CDR2 (germline): ENHRY, SYGVKD. Trimming took off 4 bases at V and 0 bases at J, with 4 bases between the two ends. This CDR3 has 13 amino acids. CDR3 loop: CAISVGSGNTIYF. The CDR3 nucleotides are TGTGCCATCAGTGTAGGCTCTGGAAACACCATATATTTT.

This chain connects TRBV18 to TRBJ1-6; the D is unclear. Deletions cut 3 bases from V and 9 bases from J, with 12 bases between. The CDR3 spans 14 residues. Per the germline V gene, CDR1 is KGHSH and CDR2 is LQKENI. The CDR3 nucleotides read TGTGCCAGCTCACCCGAGGTCGGCGGTTCACCCCTCCACTTT. Translation: CASSPEVGGSPLHF.

The rearrangement joins TRBV7-2 to TRBJ1-1, with 7 bases identical to TRBD1. Germline V gene sequence: CDR1 SGHTA, CDR2 FQGNSA. The CDR3 is made up of 16 amino acids. J was trimmed by 2 bases and V by 1 base; bases with no gene match: 7. CDR3 DNA: TGTGCCAGCAGCTTAGGACAGGGAAGGATTAACACTGAAGCTTTCTTT. It encodes CASSLGQGRINTEAFF.

This clone was picked up one time. Other DNA variants within this sample encode the same CDR3. The chain employs TRBV5-1 and TRBJ1-2; no clear D. The V gene's germline CDR1 is SGHRS and CDR2 YFSETQ. V lost 0 bases and J lost 4, with 7 bases in between. The CDR3 is 13 amino acids. CDR3 amino acids: CASSLEALYGYTF. The CDR3 region has the DNA TGCGCCAGCAGCTTGGAGGCACTCTATGGCTACACCTTC.

V usage is TRBV6-4 and J usage is TRBJ2-7; possibly TRBD2 for D (6 bases). The CDR3 loop spans 15 amino acids. The ends were cut back, 4 bases at V and 3 bases at J, with 16 bases in the middle. CDR1 MRHNA and CDR2 SNTAGT come from the germline V gene. For the CDR3, the DNA is TGTGCCAGCAGTGCCGATAGCGGAGAACTCTACGAGCAGTACTTC. This encodes CASSADSGELYEQYF.

This CDR3 is CASSLVRGLAGLGNEQYF. The CDR3 DNA reads TGTGCCAGCAGCTTAGTACGGGGACTAGCGGGGCTCGGAAACGAGCAGTACTTC. The chain is built from TRBV11-2 and TRBJ2-7; 13 nucleotides align to TRBD2. Germline CDR1 reads SGHAT; CDR2 reads FQNNGV. The V and J ends lost 1 base and 5 bases, in that order; junction bases with no gene match: 11. The CDR3 contains 18 residues.

V is TRBV30 and J is TRBJ2-7; the D is unclear. Germline loops: CDR1 GTSNPN, CDR2 SVGIG (reference sequence). The V gene lost 2 bases and the J gene lost 2 bases, with 7 bases spanning the gap. The length of the CDR3 is 12 residues. CDR3 sequence (DNA): TGTGCCTGGAGTTTTCAGCCCTACGAGCAGTACTTC. As protein: CAWSFQPYEQYF.

The J gene is TRBJ2-2, the V gene TRBV7-6; a weak D match, TRBD1 (6 bases). Germline values: CDR1 SGHVS, CDR2 FNYEAQ. This CDR3 has 15 residues. V was shortened by 1 base and J by 3 bases, with 9 bases between the two germline ends. The CDR3: CASSLGRGDTGELFF. The CDR3 coding sequence is TGTGCCAGCAGCTTAGGCAGGGGAGACACCGGGGAGCTGTTTTTT.

The chain recombines TRBV7-2 with TRBJ1-2, with 7 bases lining up with TRBD1. CDR3 length equals 17 residues. Trimming at V came to 3 bases and at J to 3 bases, leaving 13 bases not matched to a gene. Germline-derived CDR1 and CDR2 are SGHTA and FQGNSA. The CDR3 DNA follows: TGTGCCAGCAGCTTCGCCCTTGTTGCAGGGGGAGACTATGGCTACACCTTC. Amino acid sequence: CASSFALVAGGDYGYTF.

Regarding this clone: In the same sample, other DNA sequences code for this CDR3. The chain couples TRBV5-1 to TRBJ2-3; 15 nucleotides match TRBD2. V lost 0 bases, J lost 6 bases, and 5 bases stayed unmatched. Germline V CDR1 and CDR2: SGHRS, YFSETQ. This CDR3 contains 17 residues. CDR3 in amino acids: CASSLAGLAGGPDTQYF. The CDR3 coding sequence is TGCGCCAGCAGCTTGGCCGGACTAGCGGGGGGGCCCGATACGCAGTATTTT.

This sequence joins TRBV6-1 and TRBJ2-7; tentatively, D is TRBD2 (6 bases). The germline V and J ends were trimmed by 6 bases and 2 bases, with 11 bases remaining between them. Germline CDR1 reads MNHNS; CDR2 reads SASEGT. The length of the CDR3 is 13 residues. CDR3 sequence reads: CASRGGVPYEQYF. CDR3 DNA sequence: TGTGCCAGCAGGGGCGGGGTTCCCTACGAGCAGTACTTC.

The V and J genes are TRBV11-2 and TRBJ2-7; possibly TRBD1 for D (6 bases). The CDR3 totals 14 residues. V was cut by 2 bases and J by 2 bases, with 10 bases left in between. CDR1 and CDR2 from the germline V gene are SGHAT and FQNNGV. As DNA, the CDR3 is TGTGCCAGCAGCTTAATTCGGACAGCCTACGAGCAGTACTTC. Protein sequence: CASSLIRTAYEQYF.

The gene calls are TRBV28 and TRBJ2-7, with 11 bases lining up with TRBD1. The germline V gene has CDR1 MDHEN and CDR2 SYDVKM. The CDR3 has 15 residues. Trimming took 3 bases from V and 7 from J; bases not matched to a gene: 8. The chain's CDR3 is CASSFTGQGAREQYF. Written as DNA, the CDR3 is TGTGCCAGCAGTTTCACAGGACAGGGGGCGAGAGAGCAGTACTTC.

CDR3 DNA: TGTGCCAGCAGTGACCCTTTCACTGAAGCTTTCTTT. Its translation is CASSDPFTEAFF. The V call is TRBV6-1, the J call TRBJ1-1; D ambiguous. CDR1 is MNHNS, CDR2 SASEGT, per germline. This CDR3 has 12 amino acids. The V end lost 3 bases, the J end lost 4 bases, and 6 bases lay between the germline ends.

This sequence joins TRBV29-1 and TRBJ2-1; TRBD2 matches 7 bases. The V segment lost 4 bases and the J segment 10 bases; nucleotides outside the gene matches: 7. Germline V gives CDR1 SQVTM, CDR2 ANQGSEA. The length of the CDR3 is 12 residues. CDR3 sequence reads: CSVARLAEEQFF. Here the CDR3 DNA reads TGCAGCGTTGCCCGGCTAGCGGAGGAGCAGTTCTTC.

The gene calls are TRBV5-1 and TRBJ2-3; D perhaps matches TRBD2 (6 bases). CDR3 length: 15 amino acids. V lost 4 bases and J lost 2, with 14 bases in between. CDR1 SGHRS and CDR2 YFSETQ come from the germline V gene. The CDR3 DNA sequence: TGCGCCAGCAGCCCGGGAGCGGGTCCCACAGATACGCAGTATTTT. This codes for CASSPGAGPTDTQYF.

This chain uses TRBV5-4 with TRBJ1-3, with 8 bases aligning to TRBD1. J was trimmed by 6 bases and V by 0 bases; bases with no gene match: 11. The CDR3 is 17 amino acids. Germline CDR1 and CDR2: SGHNT and YYREEE (reference sequence). The DNA of the CDR3 is TGTGCCAGCAGCTTGGGTCTAACCGGACAGGGTGAAAACACCATATATTTT. Translated, it gives CASSLGLTGQGENTIYF.

The chain links TRBV5-1 to TRBJ2-7, with D tentatively TRBD1 (6 bases). Germline CDR1 SGHRS, CDR2 YFSETQ. The CDR3 runs to 12 residues. V was cut by 4 bases and J by 6 bases, with 11 bases left in between. CDR3 nucleotide sequence: TGCGCCAGCAGCCAACAGGGTGCCGAGCAGTACTTC. This codes for CASSQQGAEQYF.

The rearrangement joins TRBV6-1 to TRBJ2-5, with 11 nucleotides matching TRBD2. The germline V gene encodes CDR1 MNHNS and CDR2 SASEGT. This CDR3 contains 15 residues. J lost 5 bases, V lost 9 bases, and 11 bases had no gene match. As DNA, the CDR3 is TGTGCCAGTGGGGGGACTAGCGGTCCCAGGGAGACCCAGTACTTC. It translates to CASGGTSGPRETQYF.

The chain is built from TRBV28 and TRBJ1-4; tentatively, D is TRBD1 (6 bases). This CDR3 contains 14 residues. Germline V CDR1 and CDR2: MDHEN, SYDVKM. With 8 bases removed from V and 2 bases from J, the gap between germline ends came to 12 bases. The CDR3 DNA reads as TGTGCCAGCGAAAAGGGGGGGACTAATGAAAAACTGTTTTTT. It encodes CASEKGGTNEKLFF.

This clone was found once. Other DNA sequences in this sample translate to the same CDR3. The chain combines TRBV4-2 with TRBJ1-4, with D possibly TRBD1 on 5 matching bases. The CDR3 runs 13 residues. Germline CDR1 is LGHNA and CDR2 is YNFKEQ. Trimming pared 0 bases from V and 8 bases from J, leaving 7 bases between. CDR3 bases: TGTGCCAGCAGCCAAGATCAGGGCGAAAAACTGTTTTTT. It specifies CASSQDQGEKLFF.